This T cell receptor (beta chain) was sequenced during a study of Ad26.COV2.S vaccination and SARS-CoV-2 variants. General study results and limits: Vaccinated and placebo-treated recipients had similar non-spike TCR breadth.

Only in-frame clones appear in the TCRdb table, and some are missing; sequencing was by immunoSEQ multiplex PCR. The table includes approximately 300,000 clones, around 83% detected once. Treatment reported: about 20 received Ad26.COV2.S at low or high dose, single or two shots; about 5 received placebo; per-sample allocation not given. Day 63 following the first vaccine or placebo injection was when the samples were taken. Germline V CDR1 and CDR2: MNHEY, SVGAGI. This CDR3 is built from 14 residues. Trimming pared 0 bases from V and 1 base from J, leaving 7 bases between. On this clone: What it recognizes is unknown.

The J gene is TRBJ2-7, the V gene TRBV6-5, with no clear D. The input for sequencing was peripheral blood, taken in a trial of Ad26.COV2.S vaccine versus placebo. This clonotype was sampled from a person between 18 and 59 years old who received the Ad26.COV2.S COVID-19 vaccine or a placebo. For the CDR3, the DNA is TGTGCCAGCAGTTACTCGTTTCAGTCCTACGAGCAGTACTTC. This encodes CASSYSFQSYEQYF.